Listed here is a single T cell receptor (beta chain). The junction does not match germline at one end; this may be a read error. Researchers used genomic DNA as the template to profile TCR beta VDJ and CDR3. TCRdb used MiXCR to reprocess the reads, holding one entry per CDR3 protein. Here the sample spans around 200,000 distinct CDR3 sequences, about 44% being singletons. CDR1 and CDR2 (germline): MDHEN, SYDVKM. The CDR3 is made up of 12 amino acids. The entry originates in a study of CD8+CD57+ T cells in acquired aplastic anemia. Flow cytometry had shown expanded CD8+CD57+ cells in the patients chosen for sequencing.

The sequenced material came from sorted CD4+, CD8+, or CD8+CD57+ T cells (not recorded which) from PBMCs. This receptor was taken from a human donor with aplastic anemia. The V call is TRBV28, the J call TRBJ2-7; D may be TRBD1 or TRBD2 (5 bases each). The CDR3 DNA reads TGCGCCAGCTTAAAATGGGGGTACGAGCAGTACTTC. Residues: CASLKWGYEQYF. Looking up the rest from reference TRBV28 and TRBJ2-7 gives the full variable domain: DVKVTQSSRYLVKRTGEKVFLECVQDMDHENMFWYRQDPGLGLRLIYFSYDVKMKEKGDIPEGYSVSREKKERFSLILESASTNQTSMYLCASLKWGYEQYFGPGTRLTVT.